These 26 T cell receptor beta chains were sequenced from one sample in a study of blood T cell repertoires in COVID-19. Repertoires were generated with immunoSEQ multiplex PCR, while TCRdb's copy carries only in-frame clones and drops some. The top ten hold approximately 5.1% of the sample, which has around 210,000 clones, 70% to 90% seen once. Sequences were obtained from peripheral blood. All receptors come from a man aged 50 or older with COVID-19, enrolled during active disease.

The rearrangement joins TRBV28 to TRBJ2-3; 9 bases are a match to TRBD1. The V and J ends lost 6 bases and 8 bases, in that order; junction bases with no gene match: 12. The CDR3 length is 15 residues. Germline V CDR1 and CDR2: MDHEN, SYDVKM. The CDR3 is CASRPRGQGLGTQYF. The CDR3 coding sequence is TGTGCCAGCAGACCTAGGGGACAGGGACTGGGTACGCAGTATTTT. Full variable domain (outside the CDR3, taken from reference TRBV28 and TRBJ2-3): DVKVTQSSRYLVKRTGEKVFLECVQDMDHENMFWYRQDPGLGLRLIYFSYDVKMKEKGDIPEGYSVSREKKERFSLILESASTNQTSMYLCASRPRGQGLGTQYFGPGTRLTVL.

The genes are TRBV27 and TRBJ1-2, with TRBD1 as a possible D gene (5 bases). This CDR3 comprises 14 residues. Germline V gene sequence: CDR1 MNHEY, CDR2 SMNVEV (reference sequence). The ends were cut back, 5 bases at V and 4 bases at J, with 14 bases in the middle. The CDR3 DNA is TGTGCCAGCAGTCCCGACAGAGCGCTCTATGGCTACACCTTC. Protein: CASSPDRALYGYTF.

J is TRBJ1-5 and V is TRBV19; 12 bases line up with TRBD1. Trimming removed 5 bases from V and 4 bases from J; junction bases left unmatched: 12. CDR1 and CDR2 from the germline V gene are LNHDA and SQIVND (reference sequence). CDR3 length: 18 residues. The CDR3 is CASSEFGTGGFLNQPQHF. The DNA of the CDR3 is TGTGCCAGTAGTGAGTTTGGGACAGGGGGCTTTCTAAATCAGCCCCAGCATTTT.

The V call is TRBV30, the J call TRBJ1-5; no clear D gene. Deletions cut 1 base from V and 0 bases from J, with 16 bases between. The germline V gene encodes CDR1 GTSNPN and CDR2 SVGIG (reference sequence). This CDR3 has 17 residues. The CDR3: CAWSAPGVGYSNQPQHF. CDR3 sequence (DNA): TGTGCCTGGAGTGCCCCCGGGGTGGGATATAGCAATCAGCCCCAGCATTTT.

The chain uses TRBV4-1 and TRBJ2-3; TRBD1 is a possible D gene (5 bases). The CDR3 extends over 13 amino acids. V lost 3 bases to trimming and J lost 6 bases, with 10 bases between them. Germline CDR1 reads MGHRA; CDR2 reads YSYEKL. CDR3 DNA sequence: TGCGCCAGCAGCCACCCCAACAGGGATACGCAGTATTTT. This sequence encodes CASSHPNRDTQYF.

The chain joins TRBV6-5 to TRBJ1-1, with TRBD1 identical over 9 bases. The J segment lost 4 bases and the V segment lost 10 bases, leaving 7 bases of the junction unmatched. Germline V gene lookup returns CDR1 MNHEY and CDR2 SVGAGI. CDR3 length: 13 amino acids. The CDR3 coding sequence is TGTGCCACCCGACAGGGGGAGGTCACTGAAGCTTTCTTT. Residues: CATRQGEVTEAFF.

V is TRBV20-1 and J is TRBJ2-1; D is uncertain. This CDR3 comprises 11 residues. Germline-derived CDR1 and CDR2 are DFQATT and SNEGSKA (reference sequence). V shed 3 bases and J shed 7 bases, with 7 bases lying between them. CDR3 loop: CSASPVNEQFF. The CDR3 bases are TGCAGTGCTAGTCCAGTTAATGAGCAGTTCTTC.

The V call is TRBV7-9, the J call TRBJ1-4, with 10 bases aligning to TRBD1. The junction had 4 bases not matched to a gene; V was cut back by 1 base and J by 5 bases. Germline V CDR1 and CDR2: SEHNR, FQNEAQ (reference sequence). CDR3 length: 16 residues. CDR3 nucleotide sequence: TGTGCCAGCAGCTTAGGGGACAGGGGTGGAAATGAAAAACTGTTTTTT. Translation gives CASSLGDRGGNEKLFF. Full variable domain (outside the CDR3, taken from reference TRBV7-9 and TRBJ1-4): DTGVSQNPRHKITKRGQNVTFRCDPISEHNRLYWYRQTLGQGPEFLTYFQNEAQLEKSRLLSDRFSAERPKGSFSTLEIQRTEQGDSAMYLCASSLGDRGGNEKLFFGSGTQLSVL.

The V call is TRBV7-2, the J call TRBJ2-7, with D possibly being TRBD1 (6 bases). The germline CDR1 and CDR2 sequences are SGHTA and FQGNSA. Deletions cut 5 bases from V and 6 bases from J, with 11 bases between. The CDR3 contains 12 residues. The CDR3 DNA follows: TGTGCCAGCAGCCAGGACAGTACCGAGCAGTACTTC. It encodes CASSQDSTEQYF. Complete variable domain (other parts from reference TRBV7-2 and TRBJ2-7): GAGVSQSPSNKVTEKGKDVELRCDPISGHTALYWYRQSLGQGLEFLIYFQGNSAPDKSGLPSDRFSAERTGGSVSTLTIQRTQQEDSAVYLCASSQDSTEQYFGPGTRLTVT.

The chain links TRBV10-3 to TRBJ1-1; D call uncertain. The ends were cut back, 6 bases at V and 0 bases at J, with 8 bases in the middle. The CDR3 sequence is 13 residues long. Germline CDR1 is ENHRY and CDR2 is SYGVKD. For the CDR3, the DNA is TGTGCCATCAGGGGCCAGATGAACACTGAAGCTTTCTTT. Residues: CAIRGQMNTEAFF.

V usage is TRBV21-1 and J usage is TRBJ2-3; the tabulated D call, TRBD2, remains unverified against the DNA. TRBV21-1 constitutes a pseudogene. The CDR3 has 14 amino acids. The CDR3 sequence is CASSSRECTDTQYF. The CDR3 nucleotides are TGTGCCAGCAGCAGCCGGGAGTGCACAGATACGCAGTATTTT.

This clone was picked up a small number of times. DNA of the CDR3: TGTGCCAGCAGCTCACGGGACAGGGTGGCCGGGGCTAATGAAAAACTGTTTTTT. This encodes CASSSRDRVAGANEKLFF. The gene calls are TRBV7-2 and TRBJ1-4; TRBD1 matches 9 bases. This CDR3 is 18 amino acids long. The ends lost 4 bases at V and 3 bases at J; junction bases unmatched: 12. The germline gives CDR1 SGHTA, CDR2 FQGNSA.

The chain recombines TRBV4-1 with TRBJ2-7; D is unresolved. The V gene's germline CDR1 is MGHRA and CDR2 YSYEKL. The V end lost 2 bases, the J end lost 1 base, and 6 bases lay between the germline ends. This CDR3 spans 13 amino acids. In DNA, the CDR3 is TGCGCCAGCAGCCAATTTTTATCCTACGAGCAGTACTTC. Its translation: CASSQFLSYEQYF.

The V gene is TRBV7-2, the J gene TRBJ1-5, with 9 nucleotides matching TRBD1. This CDR3 contains 16 residues. Germline CDR1 and CDR2: SGHTA and FQGNSA. Trimming cost V 1 base and J 5 bases; bases outside gene matches: 6. In DNA form, the CDR3 reads TGTGCCAGCAGCTTAGTTCCGGGACAGGGTTATCAGCCCCAGCATTTT. Its protein product is CASSLVPGQGYQPQHF.

The chain joins TRBV18 to TRBJ2-3; 7 bases fit TRBD2. The V gene end was trimmed by 6 bases and the J gene end by 0 bases; junction bases not matched to a gene: 6. CDR1 and CDR2 (germline): KGHSH, LQKENI. The CDR3 is 15 amino acids. CDR3 protein: CASSYSGASTDTQYF. In DNA form, the CDR3 reads TGTGCCAGCTCTTACAGCGGGGCTAGCACAGATACGCAGTATTTT.

CDR3 sequence: CASSPGTSGQETQYF. For the CDR3, the DNA is TGTGCCAGCAGCCCCGGGACTAGCGGACAAGAGACCCAGTACTTC. The chain uses TRBV5-4 and TRBJ2-5, with 11 bases lining up with TRBD2. The CDR3 is 15 residues long. The trim removed 4 bases at V and 2 bases at J, leaving 4 bases unmatched. Per the germline V gene, CDR1 is SGHNT and CDR2 is YYREEE (reference sequence).

J is TRBJ1-1 and V is TRBV6-5; unclear D gene. V was pared by 0 bases and J by 7 bases, with 6 bases between. Germline-derived CDR1 and CDR2 are MNHEY and SVGAGI. The length of the CDR3 is 12 residues. CDR3 region: CASSYSAVEAFF. The CDR3 nucleotides read TGTGCCAGCAGTTACTCGGCCGTTGAAGCTTTCTTT.

This clone came up once. The V gene is TRBV29-1, the J gene TRBJ2-1; D uncertain. V was clipped by 6 bases and J by 12 bases, with 15 bases between them. This CDR3 region has 11 residues. Looked up from germline, CDR1 is SQVTM and CDR2 is ANQGSEA. The CDR3: CSVPGLIGQFF. The CDR3, as DNA: TGCAGCGTCCCCGGTCTTATCGGGCAGTTCTTC.

Details on this clone: The junction and the germline gene differ at one end; a read error may be behind it. This rearrangement joins TRBV7-7 to TRBJ2-3; D may be TRBD1 (6 bases). The length of the CDR3 is 16 residues. The germline V gene has CDR1 SSHAT and CDR2 FNYEAQ (reference sequence). The CDR3 loop reads CASSSRDNGRTDTQYF. In nucleotides, the CDR3 is TGTGCTAGCAGCTCCCGGGACAACGGGCGAACAGATACGCAGTATTTT.

This chain links TRBV6-2 or TRBV6-3 with TRBJ2-1; a possible D gene is TRBD2 (7 bases). Trimming stripped 2 bases from V and 6 bases from J, with 11 bases between. Germline assignment: CDR1 MNHEY and CDR2 SVGEGT. The CDR3 consists of 14 residues. The CDR3 is CASSYGGAGNEQFF. As DNA, the CDR3 is TGTGCCAGCAGTTACGGGGGGGCAGGCAATGAGCAGTTCTTC.

The chain has TRBV6-5 and TRBJ1-4, with 7 bases matching TRBD1. Trimming cost V 3 bases and J 4 bases; bases outside gene matches: 5. Germline assignment: CDR1 MNHEY and CDR2 SVGAGI. The CDR3 covers 15 residues. CDR3 protein: CASSYDGTDNEKLFF. The CDR3 DNA reads TGTGCCAGCAGTTATGACGGGACAGATAATGAAAAACTGTTTTTT.

The chain is built from TRBV29-1 and TRBJ2-3; TRBD2 agrees at 8 bases. The CDR3 extends over 14 amino acids. The ends lost 3 bases at V and 2 bases at J; junction bases unmatched: 4. Germline V gene data show CDR1 as SQVTM and CDR2 as ANQGSEA. Here the CDR3 DNA reads TGCAGCGTTGATGGCGGGGGGAACACAGATACGCAGTATTTT. Translating it yields CSVDGGGNTDTQYF.

The rearrangement joins TRBV30 to TRBJ2-2; D might be TRBD1 (5 bases). Germline V lookup: CDR1 GTSNPN, CDR2 SVGIG (reference sequence). The CDR3 extends over 14 amino acids. V gave up 7 bases and J gave up 0 bases, with 12 bases separating them. Written as DNA, the CDR3 is TGTGCCTACCAGGACACCGCGAACACCGGGGAGCTGTTTTTT. It encodes CAYQDTANTGELFF.

For the CDR3, the DNA is TGCAGTGCTAGTCTAGCGGGGGGCAGGTGGGAGCAGTACTTC. This encodes CSASLAGGRWEQYF. The V and J genes are TRBV20-1 and TRBJ2-7, with 11 positions matching TRBD2. In germline, CDR1 is DFQATT, CDR2 SNEGSKA (reference sequence). V was pared by 3 bases and J by 7 bases, with 8 bases of the junction left unmatched. This CDR3 spans 14 amino acids.

The rearrangement links TRBV6-2 or TRBV6-3 to TRBJ1-1, with D perhaps TRBD1 (5 bases). Germline CDR1 is MNHEY and CDR2 is SVGEGT. The ends were cut back, 2 bases at V and 5 bases at J, with 21 bases in the middle. The CDR3 totals 17 residues. CDR3 DNA sequence: TGTGCCAGCAGTTACCCACTCCCAGGGATAGTTTTTACTGAAGCTTTCTTT. It encodes CASSYPLPGIVFTEAFF.

This rearrangement joins TRBV7-9 to TRBJ1-6; the D gene is possibly TRBD1 (5 bases). Germline V lookup: CDR1 SEHNR, CDR2 FQNEAQ (reference sequence). This CDR3 comprises 18 residues. Trimming took off 3 bases at V and 0 bases at J, with 15 bases between the two ends. CDR3 residues: CASSFGVAGPSYNSPLHF. CDR3 DNA sequence: TGTGCCAGCAGCTTTGGAGTGGCGGGGCCCTCCTATAATTCACCCCTCCACTTT.